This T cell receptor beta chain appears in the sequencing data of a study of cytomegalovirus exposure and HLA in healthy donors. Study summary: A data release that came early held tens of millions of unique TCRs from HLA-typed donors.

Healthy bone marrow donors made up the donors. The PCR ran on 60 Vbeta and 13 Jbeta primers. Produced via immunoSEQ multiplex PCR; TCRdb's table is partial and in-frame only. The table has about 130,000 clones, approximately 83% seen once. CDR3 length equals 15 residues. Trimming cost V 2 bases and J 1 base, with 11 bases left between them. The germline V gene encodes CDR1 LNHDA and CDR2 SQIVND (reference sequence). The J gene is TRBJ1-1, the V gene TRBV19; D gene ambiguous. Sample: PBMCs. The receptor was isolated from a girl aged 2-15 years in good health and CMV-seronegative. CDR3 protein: CASSIRHTSNTEAFF. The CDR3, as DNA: TGTGCCAGTAGTATACGACATACTTCGAACACTGAAGCTTTCTTT.